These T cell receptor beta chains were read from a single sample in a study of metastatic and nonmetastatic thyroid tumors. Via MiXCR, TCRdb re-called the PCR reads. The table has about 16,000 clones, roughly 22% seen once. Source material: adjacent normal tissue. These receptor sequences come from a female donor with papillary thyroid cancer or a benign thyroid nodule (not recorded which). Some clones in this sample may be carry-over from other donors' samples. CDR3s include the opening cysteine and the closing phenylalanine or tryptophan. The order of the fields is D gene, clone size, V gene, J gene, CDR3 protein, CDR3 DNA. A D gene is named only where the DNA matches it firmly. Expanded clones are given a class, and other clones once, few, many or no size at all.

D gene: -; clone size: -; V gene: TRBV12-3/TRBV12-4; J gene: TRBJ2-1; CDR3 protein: CASSLRPSWRDEQFF; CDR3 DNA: TGTGCCAGCAGTTTACGCCCTAGCTGGAGAGATGAGCAGTTCTTC
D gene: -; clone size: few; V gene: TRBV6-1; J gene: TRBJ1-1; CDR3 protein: CASSEVMLNTEAFF; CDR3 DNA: TGTGCCAGCAGTGAAGTGATGCTGAACACTGAAGCTTTCTTT
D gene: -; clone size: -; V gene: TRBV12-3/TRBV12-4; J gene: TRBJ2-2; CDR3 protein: CASSFDRGGTGELFF; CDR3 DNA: TGTGCCAGCAGCTTCGACAGGGGAGGGACCGGGGAGCTGTTTTTT
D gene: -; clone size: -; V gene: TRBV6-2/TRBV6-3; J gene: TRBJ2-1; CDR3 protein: CASQGSNEQFF; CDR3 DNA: TGTGCCAGCCAGGGGAGCAATGAGCAGTTCTTC
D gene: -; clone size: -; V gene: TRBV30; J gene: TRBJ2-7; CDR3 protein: CAWSRGWDEQYF; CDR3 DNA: TGTGCCTGGAGTAGGGGATGGGACGAGCAGTACTTC
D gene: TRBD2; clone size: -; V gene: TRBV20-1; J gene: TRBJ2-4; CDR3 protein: CSARDMREGEGYIQYF; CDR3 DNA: TGCAGTGCTAGAGATATGCGGGAGGGCGAGGGATACATTCAGTACTTC
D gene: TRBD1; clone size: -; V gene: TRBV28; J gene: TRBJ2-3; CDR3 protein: CASSPPDRDTDTQYF; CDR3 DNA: TGTGCCAGCAGTCCCCCGGACAGGGATACAGATACGCAGTATTTT
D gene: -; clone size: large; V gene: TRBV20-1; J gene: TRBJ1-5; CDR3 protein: CSARAVGNQPQHF; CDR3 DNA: TGCAGTGCTAGAGCGGTCGGGAACCAGCCCCAGCATTTT
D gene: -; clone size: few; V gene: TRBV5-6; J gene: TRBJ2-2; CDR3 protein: CASSLGGRNTGELFF; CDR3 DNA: TGTGCCAGCAGCTTGGGGGGGAGGAACACCGGGGAGCTGTTTTTT
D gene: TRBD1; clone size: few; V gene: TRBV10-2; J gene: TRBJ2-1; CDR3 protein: CASSRDRTYNEQFF; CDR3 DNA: TGCGCCAGCAGCCGGGACAGGACATACAATGAGCAGTTCTTC
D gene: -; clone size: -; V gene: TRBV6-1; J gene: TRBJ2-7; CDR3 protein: CASSEFVSYEQYF; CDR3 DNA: TGTGCCAGCAGTGAATTCGTTTCCTACGAGCAGTACTTC
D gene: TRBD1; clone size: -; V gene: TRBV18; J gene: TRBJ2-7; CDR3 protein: CASSRDRGDEQYF; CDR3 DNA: TGTGCCAGCTCAAGGGACAGGGGAGACGAGCAGTACTTC
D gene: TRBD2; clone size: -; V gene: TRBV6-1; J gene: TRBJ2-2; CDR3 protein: CASTGLAGDIGELFF; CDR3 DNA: TGTGCCAGCACCGGACTAGCGGGGGACATCGGTGAGCTGTTTTTT
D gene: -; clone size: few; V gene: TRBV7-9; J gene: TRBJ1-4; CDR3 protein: CASSLGVGELFF; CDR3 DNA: TGTGCCAGCAGCTTAGGGGTTGGGGAACTGTTTTTT
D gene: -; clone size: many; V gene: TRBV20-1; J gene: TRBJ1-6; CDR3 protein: CSAREGETLHF; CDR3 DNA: TGCAGTGCTAGGGAGGGAGAGACCCTCCACTTT
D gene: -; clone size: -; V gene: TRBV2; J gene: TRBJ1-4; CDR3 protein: CASSRGWANEKLFF; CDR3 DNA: TGTGCCAGCAGTAGAGGATGGGCTAATGAAAAACTGTTTTTT
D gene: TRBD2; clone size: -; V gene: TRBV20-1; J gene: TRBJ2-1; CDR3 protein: CSARAGLLAGGGEQFF; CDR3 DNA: TGCAGTGCTAGGGCAGGCCTACTAGCGGGAGGGGGTGAGCAGTTCTTC
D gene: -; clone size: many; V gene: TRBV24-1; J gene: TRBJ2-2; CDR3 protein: CATSDLLLGTGELFF; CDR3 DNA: TGTGCCACCAGTGATTTGTTGTTGGGGACCGGGGAGCTGTTTTTT
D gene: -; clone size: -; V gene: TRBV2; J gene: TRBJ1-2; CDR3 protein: CASQPGYGYTF; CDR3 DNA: TGTGCCAGCCAGCCTGGCTATGGCTACACCTTC
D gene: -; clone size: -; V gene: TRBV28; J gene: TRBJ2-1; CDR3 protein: CASSLGFGQQFF; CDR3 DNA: TGTGCCAGCAGTTTGGGATTCGGGCAGCAGTTCTTC
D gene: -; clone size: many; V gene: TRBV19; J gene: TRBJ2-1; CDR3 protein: CASSDTFNEQFF; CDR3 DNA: TGTGCCAGTTCTGACACCTTCAATGAGCAGTTCTTC
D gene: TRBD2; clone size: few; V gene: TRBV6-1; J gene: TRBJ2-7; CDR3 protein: CASSPYGGGVSEQYF; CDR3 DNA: TGTGCCAGCAGCCCCTACGGGGGGGGGGTCAGCGAGCAGTACTTC
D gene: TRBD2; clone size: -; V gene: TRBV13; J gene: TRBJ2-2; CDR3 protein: CASSPMKLAGGLYTGELFF; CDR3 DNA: TGTGCCAGCAGCCCAATGAAACTAGCGGGAGGGTTGTACACCGGGGAGCTGTTTTTT
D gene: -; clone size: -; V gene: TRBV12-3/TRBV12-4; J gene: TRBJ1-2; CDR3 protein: CASSLTVYGYTF; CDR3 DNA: TGTGCCAGCAGTTTAACAGTCTATGGCTACACCTTC
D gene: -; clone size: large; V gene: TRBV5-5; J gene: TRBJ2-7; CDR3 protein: CASSLGGNYEQYF; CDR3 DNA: TGTGCCAGCAGCTTGGGCGGGAACTACGAGCAGTACTTC
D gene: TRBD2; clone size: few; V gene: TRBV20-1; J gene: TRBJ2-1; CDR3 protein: CSAPKRGISYNEQFF; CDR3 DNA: TGCAGTGCTCCCAAGCGGGGGATTTCCTACAATGAGCAGTTCTTC
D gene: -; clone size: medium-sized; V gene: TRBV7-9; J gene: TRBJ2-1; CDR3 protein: CASNGGGTGIFNEQFF; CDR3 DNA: TGTGCCAGCAATGGGGGGGGGACAGGTATCTTCAATGAGCAGTTCTTC
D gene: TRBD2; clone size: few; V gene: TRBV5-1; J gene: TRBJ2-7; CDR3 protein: CASSLEGTKSYEQYF; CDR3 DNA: TGCGCCAGCAGCTTGGAAGGGACTAAATCTTACGAGCAGTACTTC
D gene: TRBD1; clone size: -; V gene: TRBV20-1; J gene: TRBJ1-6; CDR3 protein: CSASVMGQPYNSPLHF; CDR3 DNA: TGCAGTGCTAGCGTCATGGGACAGCCTTATAATTCACCCCTCCACTTT
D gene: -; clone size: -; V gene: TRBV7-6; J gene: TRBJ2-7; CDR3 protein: CASSLGRGQSYEQYF; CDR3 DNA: TGTGCCAGCAGCTTAGGAAGGGGCCAGTCCTACGAGCAGTACTTC
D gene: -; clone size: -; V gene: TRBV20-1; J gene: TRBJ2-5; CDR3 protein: CSAVWGETQYF; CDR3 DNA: TGCAGTGCGGTCTGGGGTGAGACCCAGTACTTC
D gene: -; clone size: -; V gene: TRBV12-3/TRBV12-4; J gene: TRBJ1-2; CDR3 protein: CASRPGTNHNYGYTF; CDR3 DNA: TGTGCCAGCAGACCCGGGACAAACCATAACTATGGCTACACCTTC
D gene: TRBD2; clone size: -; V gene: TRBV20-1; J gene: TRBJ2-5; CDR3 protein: CSARGIERGGRETQYF; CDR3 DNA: TGCAGTGCTAGAGGAATCGAGCGGGGGGGCCGAGAGACCCAGTACTTC
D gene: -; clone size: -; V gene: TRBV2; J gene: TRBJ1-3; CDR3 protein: CASSGPPDRLGFSGNTIYF; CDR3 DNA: TGTGCCAGCAGTGGCCCGCCTGACCGGCTGGGGTTCTCTGGAAACACCATATATTTT
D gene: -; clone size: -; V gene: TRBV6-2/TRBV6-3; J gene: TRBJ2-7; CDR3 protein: CASSYSGSYEQYF; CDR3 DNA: TGTGCCAGCAGTTACTCGGGGTCTTACGAGCAGTACTTC
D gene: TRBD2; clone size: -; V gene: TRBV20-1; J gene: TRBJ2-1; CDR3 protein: CSAVVLAGVNEQLF; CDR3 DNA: TGCAGTGCTGTGGTGCTAGCGGGAGTCAATGAGCAGCTCTTC
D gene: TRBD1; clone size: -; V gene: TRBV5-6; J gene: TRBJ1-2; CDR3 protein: CASSTGQSNYGYTF; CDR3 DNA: TGTGCCAGCAGCACGGGACAGTCCAACTATGGCTACACCTTC
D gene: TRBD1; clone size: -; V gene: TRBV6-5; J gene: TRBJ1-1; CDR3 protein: CASRRRAGQGDLDTEAFF; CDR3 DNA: TGTGCCAGCAGACGACGAGCCGGACAGGGAGATTTGGACACTGAAGCTTTCTTT
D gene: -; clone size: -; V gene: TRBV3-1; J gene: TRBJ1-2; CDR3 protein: CASSQADTLGYTF; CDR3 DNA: TGTGCCAGCAGCCAAGCGGACACCTTAGGCTACACCTTC
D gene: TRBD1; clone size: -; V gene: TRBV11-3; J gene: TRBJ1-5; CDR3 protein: CASSTRTGYSNQPQHF; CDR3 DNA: TGTGCCAGCAGCACACGGACAGGCTATAGCAATCAGCCCCAGCATTTT
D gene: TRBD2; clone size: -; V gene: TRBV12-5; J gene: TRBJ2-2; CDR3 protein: CASTLTSETTGELFF; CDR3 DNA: TGTGCTAGTACTCTGACTAGCGAGACCACCGGGGAGCTGTTTTTT
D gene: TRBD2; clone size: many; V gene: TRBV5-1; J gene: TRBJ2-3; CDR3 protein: CASSLGLAGGSTDTQYF; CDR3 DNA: TGCGCCAGCAGCTTGGGACTAGCGGGAGGTAGCACAGATACGCAGTATTTT
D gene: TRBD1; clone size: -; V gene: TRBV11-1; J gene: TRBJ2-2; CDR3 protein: CASSFDRAIFTGELFF; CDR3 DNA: TGTGCCAGCAGCTTCGACAGGGCCATCTTCACCGGGGAGCTGTTTTTT
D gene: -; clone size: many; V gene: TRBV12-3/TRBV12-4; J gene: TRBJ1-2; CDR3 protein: CASSTREGAYTF; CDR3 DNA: TGTGCCAGCAGTACCCGGGAGGGTGCCTACACCTTC
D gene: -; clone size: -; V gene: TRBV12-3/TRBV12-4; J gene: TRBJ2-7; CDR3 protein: CASSHQTTNLYEQYF; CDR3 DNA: TGTGCCAGCAGTCATCAGACTACCAACCTCTACGAGCAGTACTTC
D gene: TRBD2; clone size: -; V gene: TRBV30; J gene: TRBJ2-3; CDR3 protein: CAWTGLAGRADTQYF; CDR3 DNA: TGTGCCTGGACCGGACTAGCGGGAAGGGCAGATACGCAGTATTTT
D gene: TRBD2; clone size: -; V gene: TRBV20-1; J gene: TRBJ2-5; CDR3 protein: CSAAWGGGQVTQYF; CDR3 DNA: TGCAGTGCGGCCTGGGGGGGTGGCCAAGTGACCCAGTACTTC
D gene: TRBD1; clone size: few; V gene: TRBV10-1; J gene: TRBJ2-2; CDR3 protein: CASSGQGTTGELFF; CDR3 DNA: TGCGCCAGCAGTGGACAGGGTACCACCGGGGAGCTGTTTTTT
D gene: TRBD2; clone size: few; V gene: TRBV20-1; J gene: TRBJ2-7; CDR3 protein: CSAKGLAGVYSSYEQYF; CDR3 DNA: TGCAGTGCTAAGGGACTAGCGGGAGTCTATTCCTCCTACGAGCAGTACTTC
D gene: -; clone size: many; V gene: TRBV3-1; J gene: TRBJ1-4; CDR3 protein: CASSQGVEKLFF; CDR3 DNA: TGTGCCAGCAGCCAGGGGGTGGAAAAACTGTTTTTT
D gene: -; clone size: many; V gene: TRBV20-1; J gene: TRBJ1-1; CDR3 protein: CSARDGTSLNTEAFF; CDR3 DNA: TGCAGTGCTAGAGACGGGACAAGCCTGAACACTGAAGCTTTCTTT
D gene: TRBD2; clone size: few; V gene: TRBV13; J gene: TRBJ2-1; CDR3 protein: CASSLLLAGGNNEQFF; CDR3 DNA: TGTGCCAGCAGCTTACTCCTAGCGGGGGGTAACAATGAGCAGTTCTTC
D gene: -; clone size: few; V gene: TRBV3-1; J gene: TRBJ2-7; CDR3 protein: CASSPTQGEQYF; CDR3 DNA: TGTGCCAGCAGCCCGACCCAGGGGGAGCAGTACTTC
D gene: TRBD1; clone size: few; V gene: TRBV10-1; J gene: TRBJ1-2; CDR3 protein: CASSPGQGANYGYTF; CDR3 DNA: TGCGCCAGCAGCCCAGGACAGGGGGCAAACTATGGCTACACCTTC
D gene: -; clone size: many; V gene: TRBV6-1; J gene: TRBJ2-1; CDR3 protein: CASSESTGGGQDEQFF; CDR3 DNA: TGTGCCAGCAGTGAAAGCACAGGCGGAGGGCAAGATGAGCAGTTCTTC
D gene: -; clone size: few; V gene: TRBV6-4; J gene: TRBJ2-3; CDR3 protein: CASSEEDSTDTQYF; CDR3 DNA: TGTGCCAGCAGTGAAGAGGACAGCACAGATACGCAGTATTTT
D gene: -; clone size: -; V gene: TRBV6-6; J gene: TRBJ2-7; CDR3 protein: CASSYSSLGEQYF; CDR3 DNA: TGTGCCAGCAGTTACTCGTCACTGGGCGAGCAGTACTTC
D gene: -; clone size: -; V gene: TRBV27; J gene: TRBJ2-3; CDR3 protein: CASSLEGLAYSTDTQYF; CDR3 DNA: TGTGCCAGCAGTTTAGAGGGTCTAGCGTATAGCACAGATACGCAGTATTTT
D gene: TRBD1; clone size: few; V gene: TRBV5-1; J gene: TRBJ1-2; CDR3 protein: CASSRGTEGQTNGYTF; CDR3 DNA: TGCGCCAGCAGCCGAGGAACGGAGGGACAGACCAATGGCTACACCTTC
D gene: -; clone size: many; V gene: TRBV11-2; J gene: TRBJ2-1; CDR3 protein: CASSFRAPSSYNEQFF; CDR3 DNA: TGTGCCAGCAGCTTTCGAGCTCCGAGCTCCTACAATGAGCAGTTCTTC